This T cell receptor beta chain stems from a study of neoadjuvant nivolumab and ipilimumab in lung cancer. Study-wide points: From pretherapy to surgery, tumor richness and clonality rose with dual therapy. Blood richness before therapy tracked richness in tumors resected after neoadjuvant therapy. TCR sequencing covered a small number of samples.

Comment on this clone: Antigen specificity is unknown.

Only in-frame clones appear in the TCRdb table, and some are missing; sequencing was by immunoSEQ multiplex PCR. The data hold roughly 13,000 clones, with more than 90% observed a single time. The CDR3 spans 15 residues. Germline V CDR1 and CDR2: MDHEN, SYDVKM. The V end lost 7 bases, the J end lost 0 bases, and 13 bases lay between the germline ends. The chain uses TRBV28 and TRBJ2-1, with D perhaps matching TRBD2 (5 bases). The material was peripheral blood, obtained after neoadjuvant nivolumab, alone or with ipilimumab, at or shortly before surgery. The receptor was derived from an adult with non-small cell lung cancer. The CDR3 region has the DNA TGTGCCAGCACCTTGGACTCAAGCTCCTACAATGAGCAGTTCTTC. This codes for CASTLDSSSYNEQFF.